Included here is one T cell receptor (beta chain) sequence, with context. This sample stems from a study of cytomegalovirus exposure and HLA in healthy donors. Per the germline V gene, CDR1 is LNHDA and CDR2 is SQIVND (reference sequence). Trimming removed 0 bases at V and 10 bases at J, with 13 bases between. This CDR3 comprises 13 residues. The PCR contained 60 Vbeta and 13 Jbeta primers. Some clones are missing from TCRdb's copy, which holds only in-frame ones; the method was immunoSEQ multiplex PCR. The repertoire holds some 170,000 clones, with 70% to 90% as singletons. The chain carries TRBV19 and TRBJ2-7; perhaps TRBD2 as D (6 bases). Material: PBMCs. The sequence came from a woman in her twenties or thirties in good health and CMV-seropositive. The CDR3 bases are TGTGCCAGTAGTATAGATTCGGAGGGCGGCCAGTACTTC. Translated: CASSIDSEGGQYF.